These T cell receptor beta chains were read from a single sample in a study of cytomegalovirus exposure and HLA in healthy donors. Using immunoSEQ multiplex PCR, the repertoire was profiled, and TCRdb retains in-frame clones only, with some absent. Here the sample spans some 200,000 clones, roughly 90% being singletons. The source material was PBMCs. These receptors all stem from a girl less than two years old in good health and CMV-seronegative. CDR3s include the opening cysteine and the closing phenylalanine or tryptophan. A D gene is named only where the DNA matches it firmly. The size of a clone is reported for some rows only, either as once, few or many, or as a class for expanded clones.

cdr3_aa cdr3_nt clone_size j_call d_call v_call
CSVEGGADTQYF TGCAGCGTTGAGGGAGGGGCAGATACGCAGTATTTT NA TRBJ2-3 TRBD2 TRBV29-1
CASSLVNRGIMGEQFF TGTGCCAGCAGCTTGGTGAACCGCGGAATAATGGGTGAGCAGTTCTTC NA TRBJ2-1 NA TRBV5-6
CASSLGTDNYEQYF TGCGCCAGCAGCCTCGGGACTGATAATTACGAGCAGTACTTC NA TRBJ2-7 NA TRBV5-1
CASSPERGGHTF TGTGCCAGCAGCCCCGAACGAGGAGGCCACACCTTC NA TRBJ1-2 NA TRBV4-2
CASSPASGKVEAFF TGTGCCAGCTCACCGGCGTCGGGGAAGGTTGAAGCTTTCTTT NA TRBJ1-1 NA TRBV18
CASSLALGLAGPSTDTQYF TGCGCCAGCAGCTTGGCACTTGGACTAGCGGGGCCTAGCACAGATACGCAGTATTTT NA TRBJ2-3 TRBD2 TRBV5-1
CASSPSLLAGGYEQYF TGTGCCAGCAGCCCAAGCTTACTAGCGGGGGGTTACGAGCAGTACTTC NA TRBJ2-7 TRBD2 TRBV7-2
CASSVAKTDTQYF TGTGCCAGCAGCGTAGCTAAAACAGATACGCAGTATTTT NA TRBJ2-3 NA TRBV9
CASSLAGQGETQYF TGTGCCAGCAGCTTGGCCGGACAGGGGGAGACCCAGTACTTC NA TRBJ2-5 TRBD1 TRBV5-4
CASSFLGGRYEQYF TGTGCCAGCAGTTTCTTAGGGGGAAGATACGAGCAGTACTTC NA TRBJ2-7 NA TRBV27
CASSVRVGITEAFF TGTGCCAGCAGCGTGAGGGTCGGCATCACTGAAGCTTTCTTT once TRBJ1-1 NA TRBV7-9
CASSVDGGGNQPQHF TGTGCCAGCAGCGTAGATGGAGGGGGCAATCAGCCCCAGCATTTT NA TRBJ1-5 NA TRBV9
CASTEWRGGVGDTQYF TGCGCCAGCACAGAATGGCGCGGGGGCGTTGGAGATACGCAGTATTTT NA TRBJ2-3 NA TRBV5-1
CASSTRGNEQFF TGTGCCAGTAGTACCCGGGGGAATGAGCAGTTCTTC NA TRBJ2-1 NA TRBV19
CASSITLADTQYF TGTGCCAGCAGCATAACTCTTGCAGATACGCAGTATTTT NA TRBJ2-3 NA TRBV7-7
CASSPDPGWFSYEQYF TGCGCCAGCAGCCCCGACCCGGGTTGGTTCTCCTACGAGCAGTACTTC NA TRBJ2-7 NA TRBV4-1
CASSEYPTLGGSPYEQYF TGTGCCAGCAGTGAATATCCAACCCTCGGGGGGAGTCCCTACGAGCAGTACTTC NA TRBJ2-7 TRBD2 TRBV25-1
CASRPPGLNSGANVLTF TGCGCCAGCAGACCTCCGGGACTTAACTCTGGGGCCAACGTCCTGACTTTC NA TRBJ2-6 NA TRBV10-2
CASSEAGCDWRCGYTF TGTGCCAGCAGTGAAGCAGGTTGCGACTGGCGGTGCGGCTACACCTTC once TRBJ1-2 NA TRBV2
CASSLQGQNTEAFF TGTGCCAGCAGTTTACAGGGCCAGAACACTGAAGCTTTCTTT NA TRBJ1-1 NA TRBV5-4
CASSDSGTGSYEQYF TGTGCCAGCAGCGATTCGGGGACAGGCTCCTACGAGCAGTACTTC NA TRBJ2-7 TRBD1 TRBV6-1
CASNTGSTNEKLFF TGTGCCAGCAATACAGGGTCAACTAATGAAAAACTGTTTTTT once TRBJ1-4 NA TRBV9
CASSPDRDNYGYTF TGTGCCAGCAGCCCGGACAGGGATAACTATGGCTACACCTTC once TRBJ1-2 TRBD1 TRBV6-6
CASSPGQSAYNEQFF TGTGCCAGTAGCCCTGGACAGAGTGCCTACAATGAGCAGTTCTTC NA TRBJ2-1 NA TRBV19
CASRIDRDRGEEQHF TGTGCAAGTCGCATTGACCGGGACAGGGGTGAAGAGCAGCACTTC NA TRBJ2-7 NA TRBV12-2
CATSRDLADGICEQFF TGTGCCACCAGCAGAGATCTAGCGGACGGTATATGTGAGCAGTTCTTC NA TRBJ2-1 TRBD2 TRBV15
CASTIGGGGYWETQYF TGTGCCAGCACCATCGGGGGAGGGGGTTACTGGGAGACCCAGTACTTC NA TRBJ2-5 NA TRBV5-4
CASRPGQANTEAFF TGTGCCAGCAGGCCCGGACAGGCGAACACTGAAGCTTTCTTT NA TRBJ1-1 TRBD1 TRBV6-5
CASRPGQSRTDTQYF TGTGCCAGCAGACCGGGACAGTCCCGCACAGATACGCAGTATTTT NA TRBJ2-3 TRBD1 TRBV6-5
CASSRTPGQNSSPLHF TGTGCCAGCAGCCGAACCCCGGGACAGAATAGTTCACCCCTCCACTTT once TRBJ1-6 TRBD1 TRBV14
CASSQVGTSTDTQYF TGCGCCAGCAGCCAAGTCGGGACTAGCACAGATACGCAGTATTTT NA TRBJ2-3 NA TRBV4-1
CASGSGQGVNTEAFF TGTGCTAGTGGTTCCGGACAGGGCGTGAACACTGAAGCTTTCTTT NA TRBJ1-1 TRBD1 TRBV12-5
CASRFGTGDYGYTF TGTGCCAGTAGGTTCGGGACAGGGGACTATGGCTACACCTTC NA TRBJ1-2 TRBD1 TRBV19
CASTSFNEQFF TGTGCCAGTACTAGCTTCAATGAGCAGTTCTTC NA TRBJ2-1 NA TRBV19
CASSTDGTRPNTQYF TGCGCCAGCAGCACGGACGGGACAAGGCCAAATACGCAGTATTTT NA TRBJ2-3 NA TRBV5-1
CASTPTRNEQYF TGTGCCAGCACCCCGACTAGAAACGAGCAGTACTTC once TRBJ2-7 NA TRBV6-6
CASTQGQIGELFF TGTGCCAGTACCCAAGGACAGATCGGGGAGCTGTTTTTT once TRBJ2-2 NA TRBV19
CASGLGDRSYEQYF TGTGCTAGTGGTTTGGGGGACAGGAGCTACGAGCAGTACTTC NA TRBJ2-7 TRBD1 TRBV12-5
CASSYSFRGLTDTQYF TGTGCCAGCAGTTACTCGTTCCGGGGGTTAACAGATACGCAGTATTTT NA TRBJ2-3 NA TRBV6-5
CASSMGTSRAYEQYF TGTGCCAGTAGTATGGGGACTAGCAGAGCCTACGAGCAGTACTTC NA TRBJ2-7 TRBD2 TRBV19
CASGLVLGGGEETQYF TGTGCTAGTGGTTTGGTACTGGGAGGGGGGGAAGAGACCCAGTACTTC NA TRBJ2-5 NA TRBV12-5
CASSLKEPGEKLFF TGTGCCAGCAGCTTAAAGGAGCCCGGGGAAAAACTGTTTTTT once TRBJ1-4 NA TRBV11-2
CASRLRSGSATDTQYF TGTGCCAGCAGACTGAGGAGCGGGAGTGCGACAGATACGCAGTATTTT NA TRBJ2-3 TRBD2 TRBV5-4
CASSEDRFNSPLHF TGTGCCAGCAGTGAAGACAGGTTTAATTCACCCCTCCACTTT NA TRBJ1-6 NA TRBV6-1
CASSVVLGSGGPTDTQYF TGTGCCAGCAGTGTTGTACTCGGGAGCGGGGGGCCCACAGATACGCAGTATTTT NA TRBJ2-3 TRBD2 TRBV6-1
CASSQAGLSGGAEGTQYF TGCGCCAGCAGCCAAGCGGGATTGAGCGGGGGGGCAGAAGGGACCCAGTACTTC NA TRBJ2-5 TRBD2 TRBV4-1